The clone carrying this TCR beta chain appeared a few times. Its specificity is unknown. A single record per CDR3 protein comes from TCRdb applying MiXCR to the reads. The profile shows under 350,000 distinct CDR3 sequences, 8% to 9.5% of them singletons. This sample is drawn from a study of T cell repertoires in cytomegalovirus infection. In the study overall: CMV infection plus the matching HLA type was flagged by public TCR beta signatures. Study conclusions and caveats: What dominated the ex vivo response were HLA-C-restricted CMV-specific TCR beta clonotypes. Identification of carriers of CMV plus the relevant HLA was achieved through cumulative public TCR beta family frequency.

V was clipped by 4 bases and J by 7 bases; unmatched bases: 8. This CDR3 has 16 amino acids. Germline-derived CDR1 and CDR2 are SGHTA and FQGNSA. The V call is TRBV7-2, the J call TRBJ2-1, with TRBD2 matching 12 bases. The receptor comes from a human donor in good health (CMV status not recorded). Some clones in this sample may be carry-over from other donors' samples. Sample: PBMCs. CDR3 residues: CASSSLAGGPGNEQFF. The CDR3, as DNA: TGTGCCAGCAGCTCCCTAGCGGGAGGGCCGGGGAATGAGCAGTTCTTC.